This TCR beta chain is drawn from a study of graft-versus-host responses after intestinal transplantation. Overall study context: The recipients all started with anti-thymocyte globulin induction and then took tacrolimus and steroids for about three years. Study-wide findings and caveats: Early post-transplant HvG declines showed an association with peak circulating GvH clone levels.

The ends lost 7 bases at V and 5 bases at J; junction bases unmatched: 8. Germline-derived CDR1 and CDR2 are SGHVS and FQNEAQ. The CDR3 is made up of 14 amino acids. This clone occurred once. Its antigen is as yet unknown. Profiled with immunoSEQ multiplex PCR; TCRdb holds only in-frame clones, not every one. The table has about 61,000 clones, 90% to 95% seen once. Sample: unstimulated CD4+ T cells sorted from spleen or lymph node cells, taken before transplant. The chain joins TRBV7-8 to TRBJ2-3; 8 nucleotides line up with TRBD2. This TCR derives from a human donor who was the organ donor for an intestinal transplant. The CDR3 coding sequence is TGTGCCAGCACAAAACGGGGGGGTGGAGATACGCAGTATTTT. Translating gives CASTKRGGGDTQYF.